Listed below are T cell receptor beta chains from one sample, sequenced in a study of shared clonotypes between healthy human individuals. TCRdb's copy holds only in-frame clones and misses some; the assay was immunoSEQ multiplex PCR. The data contain roughly 1,600,000 clones, 98% to 99% of them singletons. The sample comprised naive CD4+ T cells sorted from blood. These receptors were taken from a man aged 30 to 45 in good health. The CDR3 runs from the conserved cysteine through the conserved F or W. A D gene is named only where the DNA matches it firmly. The size entry is marked missing in some rows and otherwise reads once, few, many or a size class.

TRBV28	NA	NA	TRBJ1-4	CASSPQRSLEEKLFF	TGTGCCAGCAGCCCGCAGCGGTCTCTAGAGGAAAAACTGTTTTTT
TRBV5-1	NA	NA	TRBJ2-7	CASSLRLEHYYEQYF	TGCGCCAGCAGCTTGAGACTGGAACATTACTACGAGCAGTACTTC
TRBV6-6	once	TRBD1	TRBJ2-7	CASSPRTGGDTYEQYF	TGTGCCAGCAGTCCCCGGACAGGGGGCGATACCTACGAGCAGTACTTC
TRBV30	NA	NA	TRBJ2-3	CAWSEGTDTQYF	TGTGCCTGGAGTGAGGGCACAGATACGCAGTATTTT
TRBV7-2	NA	NA	TRBJ2-2	CASSLVRPAGELFF	TGTGCCAGCAGCTTAGTACGCCCAGCCGGGGAGCTGTTTTTT
TRBV27	NA	TRBD2	TRBJ2-7	CASSRPSGTTYEQYF	TGTGCCAGCAGTCGACCTAGCGGGACAACATACGAGCAGTACTTC
TRBV5-1	NA	NA	TRBJ1-3	CASSLGAGGGGTIYF	TGCGCCAGCAGCTTGGGAGCCGGGGGAGGCGGCACCATATATTTT
TRBV4-3	once	NA	TRBJ2-3	CASSQVLSTDTQYF	TGCGCCAGCAGCCAAGTACTGAGCACAGATACGCAGTATTTT
TRBV29-1	NA	TRBD1	TRBJ2-7	CSGGQGPLEQYF	TGCAGCGGAGGACAGGGCCCACTCGAGCAGTACTTC
TRBV4-3	once	TRBD1	TRBJ2-7	CASSQELQGVPSYEQYF	TGCGCCAGCAGCCAAGAGTTACAGGGGGTCCCCTCCTACGAGCAGTACTTC
TRBV14	NA	NA	TRBJ2-7	CASSPGAHEQYF	TGTGCCAGCAGTCCCGGGGCCCACGAGCAGTACTTC
TRBV5-5	NA	TRBD2	TRBJ2-2	CASSLVPGRAGELFF	TGTGCCAGCAGCTTGGTACCCGGGAGGGCCGGGGAGCTGTTTTTT
TRBV19	NA	NA	TRBJ2-3	CASSIGVSTDTQYF	TGTGCCAGTAGTATCGGGGTGAGCACAGATACGCAGTATTTT
TRBV14	NA	NA	TRBJ2-5	CASSQGPVYQETQYF	TGTGCCAGCAGCCAAGGTCCCGTGTACCAAGAGACCCAGTACTTC
TRBV11-3	NA	NA	TRBJ2-5	CASSPTGQQETQYF	TGTGCCAGCAGCCCGACAGGTCAGCAAGAGACCCAGTACTTC
TRBV10-3	once	NA	TRBJ2-3	CAISEMGTDTQYF	TGTGCCATCAGTGAAATGGGCACAGATACGCAGTATTTT
TRBV25-1	NA	TRBD1	TRBJ1-5	CASSGTGGGGPQHF	TGTGCCAGCAGTGGGACAGGGGGCGGTGGGCCCCAGCATTTT
TRBV6-5	NA	NA	TRBJ2-3	CASRTGTDTQYF	TGTGCCAGCAGGACAGGCACAGATACGCAGTATTTT
TRBV5-1	NA	TRBD1	TRBJ2-3	CASSTDRGAQYF	TGCGCCAGCAGCACCGACAGGGGAGCGCAGTATTTT
TRBV27	NA	TRBD1	TRBJ2-7	CATQSTGASSYEQYF	TGTGCCACCCAATCGACAGGGGCAAGCTCCTACGAGCAGTACTTC
TRBV27	NA	NA	TRBJ2-1	CASRWARDNEQFF	TGTGCCAGTCGTTGGGCAAGGGACAATGAGCAGTTCTTC
TRBV19	NA	NA	TRBJ1-1	CASSIDAGMNTEAFF	TGTGCCAGTAGTATTGACGCAGGGATGAACACTGAAGCTTTCTTT
TRBV5-1	NA	NA	TRBJ2-5	CASSSSGWETQYF	TGCGCCAGCAGCTCGTCAGGGTGGGAGACCCAGTACTTC
TRBV14	NA	NA	TRBJ2-1	CASSPMNYNEQFF	TGTGCCAGCAGCCCCATGAACTACAATGAGCAGTTCTTC
TRBV7-2	NA	NA	TRBJ2-7	CASSLLGYEQYF	TGTGCCAGCAGCTTACTCGGCTACGAGCAGTACTTC
TRBV7-9	NA	NA	TRBJ1-2	CASSSDRPTTNYGYTF	TGTGCCAGCAGCTCTGACAGGCCGACAACTAACTATGGCTACACCTTC
TRBV5-1	NA	TRBD2	TRBJ2-1	CASSLTSGYNEQFF	TGCGCCAGCAGCTTGACTAGCGGTTACAATGAGCAGTTCTTC